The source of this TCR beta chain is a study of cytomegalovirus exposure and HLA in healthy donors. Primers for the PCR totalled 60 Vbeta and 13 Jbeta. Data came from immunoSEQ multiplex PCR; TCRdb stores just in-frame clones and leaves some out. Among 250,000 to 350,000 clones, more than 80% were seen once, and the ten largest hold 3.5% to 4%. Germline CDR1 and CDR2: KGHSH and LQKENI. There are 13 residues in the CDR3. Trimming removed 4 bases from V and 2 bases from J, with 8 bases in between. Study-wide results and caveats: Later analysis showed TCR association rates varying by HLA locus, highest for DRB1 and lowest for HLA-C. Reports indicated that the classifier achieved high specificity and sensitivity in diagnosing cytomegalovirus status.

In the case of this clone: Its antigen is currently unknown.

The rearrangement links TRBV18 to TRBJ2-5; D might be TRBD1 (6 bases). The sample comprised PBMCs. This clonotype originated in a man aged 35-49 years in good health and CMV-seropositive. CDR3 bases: TGTGCCAGCTCACAGGGGACACAAGAGACCCAGTACTTC. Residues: CASSQGTQETQYF.